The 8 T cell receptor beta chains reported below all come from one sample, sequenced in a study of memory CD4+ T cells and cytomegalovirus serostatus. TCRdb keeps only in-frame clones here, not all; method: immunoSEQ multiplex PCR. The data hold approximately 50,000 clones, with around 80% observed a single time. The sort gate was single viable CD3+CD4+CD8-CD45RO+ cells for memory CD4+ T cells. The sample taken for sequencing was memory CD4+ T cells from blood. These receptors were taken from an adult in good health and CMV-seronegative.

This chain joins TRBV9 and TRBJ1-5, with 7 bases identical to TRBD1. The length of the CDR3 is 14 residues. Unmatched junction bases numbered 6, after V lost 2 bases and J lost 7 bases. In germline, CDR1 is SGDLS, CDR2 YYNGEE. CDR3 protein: CASSVGQDKQPQHF. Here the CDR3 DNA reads TGTGCCAGCAGCGTTGGACAGGATAAACAGCCCCAGCATTTT.

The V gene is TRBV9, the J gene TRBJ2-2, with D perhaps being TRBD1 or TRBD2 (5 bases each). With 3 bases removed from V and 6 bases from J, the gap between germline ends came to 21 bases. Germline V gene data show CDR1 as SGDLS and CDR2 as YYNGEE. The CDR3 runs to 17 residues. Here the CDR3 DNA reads TGTGCCAGCAGCGCTGACCCGGCCGGGACCTGGGCCGGGGAGCTGTTTTTT. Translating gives CASSADPAGTWAGELFF.

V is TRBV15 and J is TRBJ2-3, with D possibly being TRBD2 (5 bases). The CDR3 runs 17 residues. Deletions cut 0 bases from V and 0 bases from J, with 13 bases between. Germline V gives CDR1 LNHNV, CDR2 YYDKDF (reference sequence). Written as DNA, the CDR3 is TGTGCCACCAGCAGAGAAGTTATAAGCGGTAGCACAGATACGCAGTATTTT. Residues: CATSREVISGSTDTQYF.

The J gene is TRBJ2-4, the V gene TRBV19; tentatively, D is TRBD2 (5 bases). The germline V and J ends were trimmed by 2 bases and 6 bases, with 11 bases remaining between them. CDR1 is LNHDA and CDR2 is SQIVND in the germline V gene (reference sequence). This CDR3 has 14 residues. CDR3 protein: CASSITGNLNIQYF. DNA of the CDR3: TGTGCCAGTAGTATAACCGGGAACTTAAACATTCAGTACTTC.

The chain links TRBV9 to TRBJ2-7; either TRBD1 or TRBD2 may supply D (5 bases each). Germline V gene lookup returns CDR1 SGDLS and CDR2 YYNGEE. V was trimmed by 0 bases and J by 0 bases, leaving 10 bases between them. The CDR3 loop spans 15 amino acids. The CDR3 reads CASSVGLGASYEQYF. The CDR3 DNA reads TGTGCCAGCAGCGTAGGTCTCGGGGCCTCCTACGAGCAGTACTTC.

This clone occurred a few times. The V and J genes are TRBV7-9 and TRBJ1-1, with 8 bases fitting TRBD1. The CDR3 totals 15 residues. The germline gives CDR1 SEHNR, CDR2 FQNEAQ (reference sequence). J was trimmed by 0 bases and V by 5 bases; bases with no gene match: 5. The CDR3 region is CASSTQTGVNTEAFF. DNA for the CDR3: TGTGCCAGCAGCACGCAGACAGGGGTGAACACTGAAGCTTTCTTT.

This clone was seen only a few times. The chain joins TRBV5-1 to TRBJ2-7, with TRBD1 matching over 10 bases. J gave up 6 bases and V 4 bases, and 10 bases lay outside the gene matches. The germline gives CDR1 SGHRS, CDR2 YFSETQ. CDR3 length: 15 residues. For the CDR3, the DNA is TGCGCCAGCAGCCGCCGGGACAGGGGCTCTTTCGAGCAGTACTTC. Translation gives CASSRRDRGSFEQYF.

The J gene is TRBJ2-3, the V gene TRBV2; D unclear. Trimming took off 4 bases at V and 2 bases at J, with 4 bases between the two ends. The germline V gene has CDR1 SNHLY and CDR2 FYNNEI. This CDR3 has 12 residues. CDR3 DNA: TGTGCCAGCAGTGGCTACACAGATACGCAGTATTTT. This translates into CASSGYTDTQYF.